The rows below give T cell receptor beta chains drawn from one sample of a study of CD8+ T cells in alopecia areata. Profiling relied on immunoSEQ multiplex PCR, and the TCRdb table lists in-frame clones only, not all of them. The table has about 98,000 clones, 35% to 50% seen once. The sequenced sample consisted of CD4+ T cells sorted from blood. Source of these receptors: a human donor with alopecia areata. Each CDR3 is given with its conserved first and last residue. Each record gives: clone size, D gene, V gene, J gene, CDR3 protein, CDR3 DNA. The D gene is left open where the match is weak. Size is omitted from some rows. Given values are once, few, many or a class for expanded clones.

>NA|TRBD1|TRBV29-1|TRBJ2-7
CSVVQGGMVYEQYF
TGCAGCGTCGTACAGGGGGGAATGGTGTACGAGCAGTACTTC
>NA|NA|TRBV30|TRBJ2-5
CAWSVPYFEAVQETQYF
TGTGCCTGGAGTGTACCCTACTTTGAGGCGGTACAAGAGACCCAGTACTTC
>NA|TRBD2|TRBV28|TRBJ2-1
CASRSGGEERFF
TGTGCCAGCAGGAGCGGGGGGGAGGAAAGGTTCTTC
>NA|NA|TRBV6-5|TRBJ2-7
CASSYSGTDLSYEQYF
TGTGCCAGCAGTTACTCTGGGACCGATCTCAGCTACGAGCAGTACTTC
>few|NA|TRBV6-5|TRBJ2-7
CASKTATAYEQYF
TGTGCCAGCAAGACAGCTACCGCCTACGAGCAGTACTTC
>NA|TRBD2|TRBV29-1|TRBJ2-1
CSVTAGYNEQFF
TGCAGCGTGACAGCGGGGTACAATGAGCAGTTCTTC
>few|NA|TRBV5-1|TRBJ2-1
CASSLAPSSYNEQFF
TGCGCCAGCAGCTTGGCCCCGAGCTCCTACAATGAGCAGTTCTTC
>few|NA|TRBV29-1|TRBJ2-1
CSVSRGGDEQFF
TGCAGCGTTAGCAGGGGCGGGGATGAGCAGTTCTTC
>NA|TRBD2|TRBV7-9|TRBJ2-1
CASSGTSGRGEQFF
TGTGCCAGCAGCGGGACTAGCGGGAGAGGTGAGCAGTTCTTC
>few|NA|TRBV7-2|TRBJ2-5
CASSSKETQYF
TGTGCCAGCAGCTCGAAAGAGACCCAGTACTTC
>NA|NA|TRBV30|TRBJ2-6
CACSWSSGANVLTF
TGTGCCTGTAGTTGGTCCTCTGGGGCCAACGTCCTGACTTTC
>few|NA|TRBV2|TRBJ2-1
CASTILEQGNEQFF
TGTGCCAGCACGATCTTAGAACAGGGCAATGAGCAGTTCTTC
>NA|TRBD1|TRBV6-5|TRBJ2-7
CASSLGQGSHEQYF
TGTGCCAGCAGTCTCGGACAGGGGTCCCACGAGCAGTACTTC
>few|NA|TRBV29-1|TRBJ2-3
CSVEAGGSDAQYF
TGCAGCGTTGAAGCTGGTGGTAGCGACGCGCAGTATTTT
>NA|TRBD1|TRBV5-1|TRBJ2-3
CASSFDRGLTDTQYF
TGCGCCAGCAGCTTTGACAGGGGGCTAACAGATACGCAGTATTTT
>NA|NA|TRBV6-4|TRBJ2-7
CASSPDFSSYEQYF
TGTGCCAGCAGCCCCGACTTTAGCTCCTACGAGCAGTACTTC
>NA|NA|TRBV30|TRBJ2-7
CAWSGLARYEQYF
TGTGCCTGGAGTGGTCTAGCGCGCTACGAGCAGTACTTC